The clone carrying this T cell receptor beta chain has a single count. Its antigen is unknown. The PCR made use of 60 Vbeta and 13 Jbeta primers. Assay used: immunoSEQ multiplex PCR; TCRdb lists only in-frame clones, some missing. The sample lists about 190,000 clones, 81% occurring once. The sample comes from a study of cytomegalovirus exposure and HLA in healthy donors. In the study overall: Earlier, 110 million or so unique TCR beta sequences were recovered from roughly 170 million T cells by an analysis.

The germline V gene encodes CDR1 MNHNS and CDR2 SASEGT. Between the trimmed V and J ends, which lost 8 bases and 3 bases, there was a span of 10 bases. This CDR3 has 12 amino acids. Study-level results: Three CMV-associated chains proved CMV antigen-specific in vitro.

The TCR comes from a man aged 50 or older in good health and CMV-seronegative. The gene calls are TRBV6-1 and TRBJ1-2, with TRBD1 as a possible D gene (5 bases). Sequenced sample: PBMCs. This CDR3 is CASSRGYYGYTF. The CDR3 DNA reads TGTGCCAGCTCGCGGGGGTACTATGGCTACACCTTC.